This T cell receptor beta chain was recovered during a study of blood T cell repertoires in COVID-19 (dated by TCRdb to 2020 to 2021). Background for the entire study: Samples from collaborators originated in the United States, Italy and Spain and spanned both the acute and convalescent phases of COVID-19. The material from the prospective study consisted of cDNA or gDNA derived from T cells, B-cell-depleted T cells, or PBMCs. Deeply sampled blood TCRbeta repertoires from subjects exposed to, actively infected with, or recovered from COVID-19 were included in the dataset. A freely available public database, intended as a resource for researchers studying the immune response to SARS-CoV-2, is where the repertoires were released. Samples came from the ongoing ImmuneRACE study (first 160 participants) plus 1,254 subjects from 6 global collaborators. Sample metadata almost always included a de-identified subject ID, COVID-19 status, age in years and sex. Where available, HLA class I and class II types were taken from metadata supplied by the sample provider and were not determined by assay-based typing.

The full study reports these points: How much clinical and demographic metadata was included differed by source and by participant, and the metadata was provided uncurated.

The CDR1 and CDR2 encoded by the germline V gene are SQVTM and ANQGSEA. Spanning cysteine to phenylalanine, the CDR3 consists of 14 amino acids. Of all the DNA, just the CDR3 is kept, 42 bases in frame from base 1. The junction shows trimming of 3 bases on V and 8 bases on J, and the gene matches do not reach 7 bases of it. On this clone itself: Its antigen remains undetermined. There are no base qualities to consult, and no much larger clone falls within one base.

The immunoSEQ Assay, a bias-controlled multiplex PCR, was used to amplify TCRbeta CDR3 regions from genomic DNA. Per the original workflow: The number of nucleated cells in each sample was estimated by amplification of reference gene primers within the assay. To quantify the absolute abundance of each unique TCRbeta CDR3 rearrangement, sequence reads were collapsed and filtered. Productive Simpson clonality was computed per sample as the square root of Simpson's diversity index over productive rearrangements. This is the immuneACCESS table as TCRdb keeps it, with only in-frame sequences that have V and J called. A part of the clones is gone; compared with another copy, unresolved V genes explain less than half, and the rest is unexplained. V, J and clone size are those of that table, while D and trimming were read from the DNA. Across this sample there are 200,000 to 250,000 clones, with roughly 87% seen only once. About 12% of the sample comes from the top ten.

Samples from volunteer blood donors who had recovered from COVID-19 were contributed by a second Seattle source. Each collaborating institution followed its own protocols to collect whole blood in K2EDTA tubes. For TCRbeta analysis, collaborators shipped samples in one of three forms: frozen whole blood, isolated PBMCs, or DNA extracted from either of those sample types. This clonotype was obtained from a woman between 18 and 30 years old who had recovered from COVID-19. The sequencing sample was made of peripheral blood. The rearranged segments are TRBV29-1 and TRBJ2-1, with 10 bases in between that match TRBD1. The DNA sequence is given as TGCAGCGTTGATTATACCGGGACAGGGGATGAGCAGTTCTTC. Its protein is CSVDYTGTGDEQFF.